This T cell receptor beta chain comes out of a study of beta chain features in type 1 diabetes. Whole-study context: No patient-donor differences in age, gender, total cells or subset yield.

Expressed TCRB transcripts were sequenced after all isolated RNA was converted to cDNA. Profiling relied on immunoSEQ multiplex PCR, and the TCRdb table lists in-frame clones only, not all of them. This sample has 150,000 or so clones, with around 10% found just once. It was one heparinised blood draw, averaging around 100 mL, that each donor gave. Points on this clone: The antigen is unknown.

Study conclusions and caveats: In type 1 diabetes patients, VDJ junctions had fewer insertions; deletions at these junctions were more frequent.

The sample taken for sequencing was central memory CD4+ T cells from blood. The TCR sequence derives from a man between 18 and 35 years old in good health.

CDR3 DNA: TGTGCCAGCAGCTCACTCGCCCGGACTAGCGGGAGTACGACCAATGAGCAGTTCTTC. Protein product: CASSSLARTSGSTTNEQFF. The gene calls are TRBV7-9 and TRBJ2-1; 13 bases are a match to TRBD2. CDR1 and CDR2 (germline): SEHNR, FQNEAQ (reference sequence). The CDR3 is made up of 19 amino acids. The junction had 15 bases not matched to a gene; V was cut back by 4 bases and J by 6 bases.